This TCR beta chain was recovered during a study of shared clonotypes between healthy human individuals. CDR3 length: 15 residues. The germline V gene encodes CDR1 MNHEY and CDR2 SMNVEV (reference sequence). The V gene end was trimmed by 5 bases and the J gene end by 2 bases; junction bases not matched to a gene: 6. This table comes from immunoSEQ multiplex PCR, and its TCRdb copy is limited to in-frame clones, with some not included. The sample records millions of clones, around 90% being singletons. The source is a man younger than 35 in good health. The V and J genes are TRBV27 and TRBJ2-4, with 7 nucleotides matching TRBD1. Sequenced: naive CD4+ T cells sorted from blood. Subset of the sample: CD45RA+ positively selected. In DNA, the CDR3 is TGTGCCAGCAGTAGAGGACAGGTGTCCAAAAACATTCAGTACTTC. It translates to CASSRGQVSKNIQYF.